One sample yielded the 27 T cell receptor beta chains listed below, sequenced in a study of blood T cell repertoires in COVID-19. This table comes from immunoSEQ multiplex PCR, and its TCRdb copy is limited to in-frame clones, with some not included. The sample records tens of thousands of clones, under 90% being singletons. The sample was peripheral blood. The source is a man aged 80 or over with acute or convalescent COVID-19.

V usage is TRBV4-1 and J usage is TRBJ1-6, with 10 bases aligning to TRBD1. The CDR3 totals 15 residues. After removal of 1 base from V and 7 bases from J, the junction contained 1 base not matched to a gene. Germline V CDR1 and CDR2: MGHRA, YSYEKL. CDR3 loop: CASSQATGGNSPLHF. CDR3 coding DNA: TGCGCCAGCAGCCAAGCGACAGGGGGCAATTCACCCCTCCACTTT.

The V gene is TRBV28, the J gene TRBJ2-6, with D tentatively TRBD1 (6 bases). Germline V CDR1 and CDR2: MDHEN, SYDVKM. The V gene lost 7 bases and the J gene lost 4 bases, with 14 bases spanning the gap. The CDR3 sequence is 15 residues long. CDR3 nucleotide sequence: TGTGCCAGCACCTATGCCGGGACAGGGGCCAACGTCCTGACTTTC. Amino acids: CASTYAGTGANVLTF.

Only a few counts were recorded for this clone. V is TRBV19 and J is TRBJ2-1, with 8 bases identical to TRBD2. J was trimmed by 8 bases and V by 6 bases; bases with no gene match: 9. Germline CDR1 and CDR2: LNHDA and SQIVND (reference sequence). This CDR3 spans 14 amino acids. The CDR3 loop is CASRRTSLIYEQFF. The CDR3 nucleotides are TGTGCCAGTAGAAGGACTAGCTTAATCTATGAGCAGTTCTTC.

This clone was detected only once. The chain employs TRBV4-3 and TRBJ1-2, with 11 bases identical to TRBD1. The CDR3 length is 15 residues. Trimming at V came to 3 bases and at J to 8 bases, leaving 8 bases not matched to a gene. Looked up from germline, CDR1 is LGHNA and CDR2 is YSLEER. CDR3 coding DNA: TGCGCCAGCAGCCAGGCCCCGGGACAGGGGGGGGGCTACACCTTC. This gives the protein CASSQAPGQGGGYTF.

The chain links TRBV30 to TRBJ1-6, with D possibly TRBD1 on 5 matching bases. Trimming removed 0 bases at V and 10 bases at J, with 16 bases between. The CDR3 runs 15 residues. Germline V gene data show CDR1 as GTSNPN and CDR2 as SVGIG (reference sequence). Written as DNA, the CDR3 is TGTGCCTGGAGTGTAAAAAGTACAGGCAGGTCACCCCTCCACTTT. It specifies CAWSVKSTGRSPLHF.

There are a few counts of this clone. The J gene is TRBJ2-7, the V gene TRBV6-5; TRBD1 agrees at 7 bases. The V gene's germline CDR1 is MNHEY and CDR2 SVGAGI. J gave up 5 bases and V 0 bases, and 4 bases lay outside the gene matches. The CDR3 loop spans 14 amino acids. The CDR3 reads CASSYSTGSHEQYF. DNA of the CDR3: TGTGCCAGCAGTTACTCGACAGGGTCCCACGAGCAGTACTTC.

This rearrangement joins TRBV11-2 to TRBJ2-1, with 7 nucleotides matching TRBD2. The CDR3 is made up of 13 amino acids. Trimming at V came to 5 bases and at J to 9 bases, leaving 7 bases not matched to a gene. Germline CDR1 and CDR2: SGHAT and FQNNGV. The CDR3 DNA reads TGTGCCAGCAGCCCTGGGGGGGGTATTGAGCAGTTCTTC. Protein product: CASSPGGGIEQFF.

CDR3 residues: CASGSRVTNEKLFF. For the CDR3, the DNA is TGTGCCAGCGGCTCCAGGGTTACTAATGAAAAACTGTTTTTT. The chain uses TRBV19 and TRBJ1-4; tentative D call: TRBD1 (5 bases). V lost 9 bases to trimming and J lost 2 bases, with 13 bases between them. This CDR3 has 14 residues. Germline V gene lookup returns CDR1 LNHDA and CDR2 SQIVND (reference sequence).

This clone came up once. This chain joins TRBV18 and TRBJ2-7; 7 bases align to TRBD1. Germline loops: CDR1 KGHSH, CDR2 LQKENI. The CDR3 extends over 12 amino acids. The V segment lost 5 bases and the J segment 5 bases; nucleotides outside the gene matches: 3. The CDR3 DNA sequence: TGTGCCAGCTCAACAGGGGTCCACGAGCAGTACTTC. Residues: CASSTGVHEQYF.

The rearrangement links TRBV6-5 to TRBJ2-2, with D tentatively TRBD1 (5 bases). Germline V gives CDR1 MNHEY, CDR2 SVGAGI. V gave up 0 bases and J gave up 5 bases, with 10 bases separating them. The CDR3 is 15 amino acids. This chain's CDR3 is CASSYSIAGTGELFF. CDR3 DNA sequence: TGTGCCAGCAGTTACTCGATCGCAGGGACCGGGGAGCTGTTTTTT.

This clone was picked up a small number of times. The V call is TRBV4-3, the J call TRBJ2-2, with TRBD1 matching over 9 bases. Per the germline V gene, CDR1 is LGHNA and CDR2 is YSLEER. The J segment lost 5 bases and the V segment lost 3 bases, leaving 10 bases of the junction unmatched. The CDR3 extends over 17 amino acids. The CDR3 protein is CASSQLPGQGYTGELFF. The CDR3 DNA follows: TGCGCCAGCAGCCAGCTTCCGGGACAGGGATATACCGGGGAGCTGTTTTTT.

V usage is TRBV19 and J usage is TRBJ2-6; TRBD2 matches at 13 bases. The germline V gene has CDR1 LNHDA and CDR2 SQIVND (reference sequence). The ends lost 5 bases at V and 0 bases at J; junction bases unmatched: 10. This CDR3 contains 20 residues. The CDR3 nucleotides are TGTGCCAGTAGTGACCGGACTAGCGGGAGCTTCATCTCTGGGGCCAACGTCCTGACTTTC. It encodes CASSDRTSGSFISGANVLTF.

This clone was detected only a few times. The J gene is TRBJ1-4, the V gene TRBV19; D may be TRBD1 (5 bases). Germline CDR1 and CDR2: LNHDA and SQIVND (reference sequence). This CDR3 contains 15 residues. V was pared by 1 base and J by 8 bases, with 14 bases between. The CDR3 DNA reads TGTGCCAGTAGTATAGCAGGGTTGCTTCGGGAAAAACTGTTTTTT. It yields the protein CASSIAGLLREKLFF.

The CDR3 sequence: CSVEEEEGLVGNEQFF. The CDR3 nucleotides read TGCAGCGTTGAAGAGGAAGAGGGACTAGTGGGCAATGAGCAGTTCTTC. The rearrangement joins TRBV29-1 to TRBJ2-1; 8 nucleotides line up with TRBD2. This CDR3 has 16 amino acids. The germline V gene encodes CDR1 SQVTM and CDR2 ANQGSEA. Losses at the gene ends were 0 bases for V and 6 bases for J; bases not matched to a gene: 10.

This clone was seen a single time. This chain connects TRBV5-4 to TRBJ1-2; D is perhaps TRBD1 (6 bases). The V gene's germline CDR1 is SGHNT and CDR2 YYREEE (reference sequence). The CDR3 loop spans 13 amino acids. The ends were cut back, 4 bases at V and 5 bases at J, with 12 bases in the middle. The CDR3 nucleotides are TGTGCCAGCAGCCAGGGGACAACTTATGGCTACACCTTC. This translates into CASSQGTTYGYTF.

The chain uses TRBV24-1 and TRBJ1-2; no clear D gene. This CDR3 is built from 11 residues. Trimming pared 7 bases from V and 7 bases from J, leaving 9 bases between. The germline V gene encodes CDR1 KGHDR and CDR2 SFDVKD. In DNA form, the CDR3 reads TGTGCCACCAGCCGGGGTTTTGGCTACACCTTC. This translates into CATSRGFGYTF.

The chain links TRBV28 to TRBJ1-1; TRBD1 matches 8 bases. Germline V gives CDR1 MDHEN, CDR2 SYDVKM. After removal of 3 bases from V and 3 bases from J, the junction contained 9 bases not matched to a gene. This CDR3 comprises 16 residues. The CDR3 sequence is CASSFEQGARDTEAFF. The CDR3 DNA reads TGTGCCAGCAGTTTCGAGCAGGGGGCGAGAGACACTGAAGCTTTCTTT.

This chain uses TRBV5-1 with TRBJ1-6, with D possibly matching TRBD1 (6 bases). V shed 6 bases and J shed 8 bases, with 21 bases lying between them. There are 16 residues in the CDR3. CDR1 SGHRS and CDR2 YFSETQ come from the germline V gene. CDR3 coding DNA: TGCGCCAGCACCCCTTGGGGTGAGACAGGCGATTCACCCCTCCACTTT. This codes for CASTPWGETGDSPLHF.

The CDR3 sequence: CSVQPQGYGYTF. CDR3 sequence (DNA): TGCAGCGTCCAACCACAGGGGTATGGCTACACCTTC. V and J are TRBV29-1 and TRBJ1-2; 7 nucleotides align to TRBD1. V dropped 6 bases and J dropped 5; count of bases not matched to a gene: 6. Germline assignment: CDR1 SQVTM and CDR2 ANQGSEA. The CDR3 sequence is 12 residues long.

This rearrangement joins TRBV7-2 to TRBJ1-3, with D perhaps matching TRBD1 (6 bases). The CDR3 consists of 15 residues. The V and J ends lost 0 bases and 2 bases respectively, with 8 bases between them. Germline V gene sequence: CDR1 SGHTA, CDR2 FQGNSA. The CDR3 is CASSLAAGAGNTIYF. CDR3 DNA sequence: TGTGCCAGCAGCTTAGCGGCAGGGGCTGGAAACACCATATATTTT.

The rearrangement links TRBV7-2 to TRBJ1-2; D call uncertain. V lost 2 bases and J lost 1, with 8 bases in between. The CDR3 runs 14 residues. Per germline, CDR1 SGHTA and CDR2 FQGNSA. The CDR3 protein is CASSLRGGNYGYTF. The CDR3 bases are TGTGCCAGCAGCTTACGGGGTGGTAACTATGGCTACACCTTC. Based on the CDR3 plus reference TRBV7-2 and TRBJ1-2, the full variable domain is GAGVSQSPSNKVTEKGKDVELRCDPISGHTALYWYRQSLGQGLEFLIYFQGNSAPDKSGLPSDRFSAERTGGSVSTLTIQRTQQEDSAVYLCASSLRGGNYGYTFGSGTRLTVV.

The V and J genes are TRBV28 and TRBJ2-7; D may be TRBD1 (5 bases). The V gene's germline CDR1 is MDHEN and CDR2 SYDVKM. Trimming took off 2 bases at V and 7 bases at J, with 9 bases between the two ends. This CDR3 is built from 12 residues. CDR3 loop: CASSLRGREQYF. In DNA form, the CDR3 reads TGTGCCAGCAGTTTAAGGGGCAGGGAGCAGTACTTC.

This chain links TRBV7-2 with TRBJ2-7; weak D call: TRBD1 (6 bases). The V gene lost 2 bases and the J gene lost 7 bases, with 18 bases spanning the gap. Per germline, CDR1 SGHTA and CDR2 FQGNSA. The CDR3 length is 15 residues. The CDR3 reads CASSLIGTGRREQYF. CDR3 nucleotide sequence: TGTGCCAGCAGCTTAATTGGAACAGGGCGTCGAGAGCAGTACTTC. Full variable domain (outside the CDR3, taken from reference TRBV7-2 and TRBJ2-7): GAGVSQSPSNKVTEKGKDVELRCDPISGHTALYWYRQSLGQGLEFLIYFQGNSAPDKSGLPSDRFSAERTGGSVSTLTIQRTQQEDSAVYLCASSLIGTGRREQYFGPGTRLTVT.

V and J are TRBV7-2 and TRBJ1-1; D is uncertain. Deletions cut 4 bases from V and 0 bases from J, with 6 bases between. In germline, CDR1 is SGHTA, CDR2 FQGNSA. This CDR3 is 13 amino acids long. CDR3 DNA: TGTGCCAGCAGCTGGCGGATGAACACTGAAGCTTTCTTT. Its translation: CASSWRMNTEAFF.

The chain is built from TRBV6-1 and TRBJ2-3; 8 bases line up with TRBD2. Germline CDR1 reads MNHNS; CDR2 reads SASEGT. Unmatched junction bases numbered 9, after V lost 2 bases and J lost 2 bases. The CDR3 covers 17 residues. The CDR3 spells CASSETISGGYTDTQYF. The CDR3 DNA follows: TGTGCCAGCAGTGAAACCATAAGCGGGGGATACACAGATACGCAGTATTTT.

This chain uses TRBV7-3 with TRBJ2-1; 11 bases fit TRBD2. CDR3 size: 18 residues. The germline gives CDR1 SGHTA, CDR2 FQGTGA. J gave up 4 bases and V 0 bases, and 8 bases lay outside the gene matches. The CDR3 here is CASSLTHIRLAGYNEQFF. CDR3 in DNA: TGTGCCAGCAGCTTAACGCATATCAGACTAGCGGGGTACAATGAGCAGTTCTTC.

This chain connects TRBV9 to TRBJ1-2, with 11 bases that match TRBD1. This CDR3 contains 15 residues. J lost 4 bases, V lost 3 bases, and 5 bases had no gene match. CDR1 and CDR2 from the germline V gene are SGDLS and YYNGEE. The DNA of the CDR3 is TGTGCCAGCAGCGCAGGACAGGGGGCGACCTATGGCTACACCTTC. Amino acids: CASSAGQGATYGYTF.